One and the same sample provided the 15 T cell receptor beta chains below, sequenced in a study of T cell repertoires in cytomegalovirus infection. One entry per CDR3 protein results from TCRdb running MiXCR on the reads. The sample shows approximately 390,000 distinct CDR3 sequences, approximately 30% of them seen only once. These receptors are not linked to any known antigen. The sample in question was cultured PBMCs, obtained from culture after CMV antigen stimulation. These receptors were collected from a human donor in good health (CMV status not recorded). Some clones in this sample may be carry-over from other donors' samples.

This clonotype was detected a few times. The CDR3 DNA sequence: TGCGCCAGCAGCCAAGTGGGACTAGCGGGAGTAGGCACCGGGGAGCTGTTTTTT. The encoded protein is CASSQVGLAGVGTGELFF. The chain couples TRBV4-1 to TRBJ2-2; TRBD2 matches 14 bases. The germline gives CDR1 MGHRA, CDR2 YSYEKL. The junction had 5 bases not matched to a gene; V was cut back by 1 base and J by 4 bases. CDR3 length: 18 residues.

J is TRBJ2-4 and V is TRBV7-2, with 13 bases aligning to TRBD2. The CDR3 is made up of 19 amino acids. CDR1 is SGHTA, CDR2 FQGNSA, per germline. The V and J ends lost 4 bases and 12 bases, in that order; junction bases with no gene match: 21. The CDR3 DNA follows: TGTGCCAGCAGCTCACCCCCCCTAACTAGCGGGAGGGCCTCTATCACTCAGTACTTC. It is translated as CASSSPPLTSGRASITQYF. The full variable domain, with the rest looked up from reference TRBV7-2 and TRBJ2-4, is GAGVSQSPSNKVTEKGKDVELRCDPISGHTALYWYRQSLGQGLEFLIYFQGNSAPDKSGLPSDRFSAERTGGSVSTLTIQRTQQEDSAVYLCASSSPPLTSGRASITQYFGAGTRLSVL.

The V gene is TRBV7-2, the J gene TRBJ2-1; 9 positions match TRBD1. The ends lost 5 bases at V and 7 bases at J; junction bases unmatched: 6. The germline V gene encodes CDR1 SGHTA and CDR2 FQGNSA. CDR3 length: 14 amino acids. CDR3 bases: TGTGCCAGCAGCGCGGGACAGGGCTTTAATGAGCAGTTCTTC. Its translation: CASSAGQGFNEQFF. Filled out from reference TRBV7-2 and TRBJ2-1, the complete variable domain reads GAGVSQSPSNKVTEKGKDVELRCDPISGHTALYWYRQSLGQGLEFLIYFQGNSAPDKSGLPSDRFSAERTGGSVSTLTIQRTQQEDSAVYLCASSAGQGFNEQFFGPGTRLTVL.

This clonotype was seen only a few times. The chain recombines TRBV10-2 with TRBJ1-4; D is unclear. This CDR3 has 14 residues. Germline values: CDR1 WSHSY, CDR2 SAAADI. V gave up 3 bases and J gave up 3 bases, with 8 bases separating them. CDR3 sequence (DNA): TGCGCCAGCAGTGATGGGCAGGCTAATGAAAAACTGTTTTTT. Translated, it gives CASSDGQANEKLFF.

The chain recombines TRBV18 with TRBJ2-5, with a tentative D call TRBD2 (5 bases). The germline gives CDR1 KGHSH, CDR2 LQKENI. This CDR3 is 12 amino acids long. V lost 4 bases, J lost 4 bases, and 7 bases lay in between. Here the CDR3 reads CASSLASETQYF. CDR3 DNA: TGTGCCAGCTCACTAGCGTCAGAGACCCAGTACTTC. Full variable domain (rest looked up from reference TRBV18 and TRBJ2-5): NAGVMQNPRHLVRRRGQEARLRCSPMKGHSHVYWYRQLPEEGLKFMVYLQKENIIDESGMPKERFSAEFPKEGPSILRIQQVVRGDSAAYFCASSLASETQYFGPGTRLLVL.

This clonotype was detected a few times. The chain has TRBV7-2 and TRBJ1-2; a possible D gene is TRBD1 (5 bases). Trimming cost V 1 base and J 4 bases, with 10 bases left between them. From germline, CDR1 is SGHTA and CDR2 FQGNSA. This CDR3 comprises 14 residues. The DNA for the CDR3 is TGTGCCAGCAGCTTAGAGGAGGGGACCTATGGCTACACCTTC. Protein product: CASSLEEGTYGYTF.

This clonotype was seen a handful of times. This rearrangement joins TRBV7-8 to TRBJ2-7, with TRBD2 identical over 7 bases. CDR3 size: 15 residues. V trimming: 1 base; J trimming: 0 bases; junction bases outside the gene matches: 3. Per the germline V gene, CDR1 is SGHVS and CDR2 is FQNEAQ. The CDR3 loop reads CASSLGAGASYEQYF. CDR3 coding DNA: TGTGCCAGCAGCTTAGGGGCGGGAGCCTCCTACGAGCAGTACTTC.

As concerns this clonotype: Likely a read error: the CDR3 ends without its conserved phenylalanine or tryptophan. The DNA is omitted, as the CDR3 cannot be located on it reliably, and the CDR3 follows TCRdb's listing. The V call is TRBV12-3 or TRBV12-4, the J call TRBJ2-1; the table's D call of TRBD2 was not tested on the DNA. Including both end residues, the CDR3 is 15 amino acids long. CDR3 residues: CASSWTAPGLAGVRL.

The DNA of the CDR3 is TGTGCCAGCTCACCGGGACAGGGGGGATACAATGAGCAGTTCTTC. Amino acid sequence: CASSPGQGGYNEQFF. The J gene is TRBJ2-1, the V gene TRBV18; 11 bases fit TRBD1. The CDR3 runs to 15 residues. CDR1 is KGHSH, CDR2 LQKENI, per germline. The V and J ends lost 3 bases and 4 bases, in that order; junction bases with no gene match: 2. Full variable domain (outside the CDR3, taken from reference TRBV18 and TRBJ2-1): NAGVMQNPRHLVRRRGQEARLRCSPMKGHSHVYWYRQLPEEGLKFMVYLQKENIIDESGMPKERFSAEFPKEGPSILRIQQVVRGDSAAYFCASSPGQGGYNEQFFGPGTRLTVL.

The CDR3 loop is CSVGGLAKHEQYF. The CDR3, as DNA: TGCAGCGTTGGCGGACTAGCGAAACACGAGCAGTACTTC. The J gene is TRBJ2-7, the V gene TRBV29-1; the match to TRBD2 covers 9 bases. Germline loops: CDR1 SQVTM, CDR2 ANQGSEA. V lost 4 bases, J lost 5 bases, and 6 bases stayed unmatched. CDR3 size: 13 residues.

This clonotype was found many times. This chain links TRBV6-2 or TRBV6-3 with TRBJ2-1; 8 nucleotides line up with TRBD2. There are 15 residues in the CDR3. Germline-derived CDR1 and CDR2 are MNHEY and SVGEGT. The trim removed 6 bases at V and 0 bases at J, leaving 4 bases unmatched. The CDR3 sequence: CASRFGLASYNEQFF. For the CDR3, the DNA is TGTGCCAGCAGATTCGGACTAGCCTCCTACAATGAGCAGTTCTTC.

The V gene is TRBV12-3 or TRBV12-4, the J gene TRBJ2-7; 7 bases align to TRBD1. V shed 5 bases and J 7 bases; nucleotides not matched to a gene: 5. The length of the CDR3 is 12 residues. The CDR3 nucleotides read TGTGCCAGCAGTAACGACAGGGAAGAGCAGTACGTC. Amino acid sequence: CASSNDREEQYV.

The V call is TRBV19, the J call TRBJ2-2, with D unresolved. Germline CDR1 is LNHDA and CDR2 is SQIVND (reference sequence). The CDR3 extends over 16 amino acids. V was pared by 5 bases and J by 2 bases, with 15 bases between. CDR3 protein: CASSLITAPNTGELFF. CDR3 bases: TGTGCCAGTAGTCTAATAACGGCTCCTAACACCGGGGAGCTGTTTTTT. The whole variable domain, filled in from reference TRBV19 and TRBJ2-2, reads DGGITQSPKYLFRKEGQNVTLSCEQNLNHDAMYWYRQDPGQGLRLIYYSQIVNDFQKGDIAEGYSVSREKKESFPLTVTSAQKNPTAFYLCASSLITAPNTGELFFGEGSRLTVL.

V and J are TRBV6-6 and TRBJ2-5; no reliable D call. V lost 2 bases and J 2 bases, leaving 9 bases between the germline ends. The CDR3 loop spans 14 amino acids. Germline values: CDR1 MNHNY, CDR2 SVGAGI (reference sequence). Here the CDR3 DNA reads TGTGCCAGCAGTTACGGTCAGATACAAGAGACCCAGTACTTC. As protein: CASSYGQIQETQYF.

This clonotype has more than one count but fewer than ten. V usage is TRBV2 and J usage is TRBJ1-2; 8 positions match TRBD1. This CDR3 is built from 16 residues. The germline gives CDR1 SNHLY, CDR2 FYNNEI. J gave up 4 bases and V 5 bases, and 12 bases lay outside the gene matches. The CDR3 DNA reads as TGTGCCAGCAGTCCGGGGGACAGGAATTTCGGCTATGGCTACACCTTC. Encoded protein: CASSPGDRNFGYGYTF. Based on the CDR3 plus reference TRBV2 and TRBJ1-2, the full variable domain is EPEVTQTPSHQVTQMGQEVILRCVPISNHLYFYWYRQILGQKVEFLVSFYNNEISEKSEIFDDQFSVERPDGSNFTLKIRSTKLEDSAMYFCASSPGDRNFGYGYTFGSGTRLTVV.